The next 8 T cell receptor beta chains were all read from a single sample in a study of CD8 T cells in Susac syndrome. With random hexamers, reverse transcription was performed on about 0.45 to 1 ug of RNA. TCRdb redid the calling of the immunoSEQ multiplex PCR reads with MiXCR, one entry per CDR3 protein. The repertoire includes some 110,000 distinct CDR3 sequences, about 94% of them detected once, and less than 0.3% sits in the top ten. Sequenced material: CD8+ T cells from PBMCs. Every receptor here comes from a human donor with Susac syndrome.

The chain links TRBV20-1 to TRBJ1-4; D might be TRBD1 (6 bases). The ends were cut back, 2 bases at V and 6 bases at J, with 19 bases in the middle. The CDR3 runs to 16 residues. Germline CDR1 and CDR2: DFQATT and SNEGSKA (reference sequence). The CDR3 DNA reads TGCAGTGCTAGATTCCGGGACACAAGGGGTGATGAAAAACTGTTTTTT. Its translation is CSARFRDTRGDEKLFF.

The chain links TRBV3-1 to TRBJ2-7; D is perhaps TRBD2 (7 bases). The germline CDR1 and CDR2 sequences are LGHDT and YNNKEL (reference sequence). This CDR3 contains 14 residues. Between the trimmed V and J ends, which lost 6 bases and 2 bases, there was a span of 14 bases. CDR3 residues: CASSSGGSTYEQYF. In DNA, the CDR3 is TGTGCCAGCAGTTCGGGGGGCAGTACCTACGAGCAGTACTTC.

The chain has TRBV15 and TRBJ1-2; TRBD1 agrees at 8 bases. Trimming took 1 base from V and 8 from J; bases not matched to a gene: 9. In germline, CDR1 is LNHNV, CDR2 YYDKDF (reference sequence). This CDR3 is built from 15 residues. CDR3 residues: CATSRAAGGLRGYTF. CDR3 bases: TGTGCCACCAGCAGAGCGGCAGGGGGCTTGCGAGGCTACACCTTC.

This chain connects TRBV18 to TRBJ2-1, with 10 bases identical to TRBD2. Germline CDR1 is KGHSH and CDR2 is LQKENI. CDR3 length equals 15 residues. After removal of 3 bases from V and 5 bases from J, the junction contained 4 bases not matched to a gene. CDR3 sequence reads: CASSPLAGANNEQFF. Written as DNA, the CDR3 is TGTGCCAGCTCACCCCTAGCGGGGGCCAACAATGAGCAGTTCTTC.

The rearrangement uses TRBV13 and TRBJ2-2, with TRBD1 as a possible D gene (5 bases). The CDR3 runs 15 residues. The V gene lost 4 bases and the J gene lost 4 bases, with 13 bases spanning the gap. The germline V gene encodes CDR1 PRHDT and CDR2 FYEKMQ (reference sequence). CDR3 sequence (DNA): TGTGCCAGCAGCTCCCTGACAGACAGCACCGGGGAGCTGTTTTTT. Residues: CASSSLTDSTGELFF.

The CDR3 protein is CSVYGLAGWEGSTDTQYF. CDR3 nucleotide sequence: TGCAGCGTCTACGGACTAGCGGGCTGGGAAGGGAGCACAGATACGCAGTATTTT. The chain uses TRBV29-1 and TRBJ2-3; TRBD2 aligns across 11 bases. Germline CDR1 reads SQVTM; CDR2 reads ANQGSEA. This CDR3 is built from 18 residues. V shed 6 bases and J 0 bases; nucleotides not matched to a gene: 14.

The genes are TRBV27 and TRBJ2-3; 9 nucleotides align to TRBD2. The trim removed 3 bases at V and 2 bases at J, leaving 9 bases unmatched. CDR3 length: 17 amino acids. Germline loops: CDR1 MNHEY, CDR2 SMNVEV (reference sequence). This chain's CDR3 is CASSFSASGALTDTQYF. The CDR3 DNA follows: TGTGCCAGCAGTTTCTCGGCTAGCGGGGCCCTCACAGATACGCAGTATTTT.

The chain recombines TRBV5-4 with TRBJ2-1; tentatively, D is TRBD2 (5 bases). CDR3 size: 12 residues. Trimming stripped 5 bases from V and 9 bases from J, with 12 bases between. Looked up from germline, CDR1 is SGHNT and CDR2 is YYREEE (reference sequence). The CDR3 DNA is TGTGCCAGCAGGTTCGCCGGAGGTGAGCAGTTCTTC. It yields the protein CASRFAGGEQFF.